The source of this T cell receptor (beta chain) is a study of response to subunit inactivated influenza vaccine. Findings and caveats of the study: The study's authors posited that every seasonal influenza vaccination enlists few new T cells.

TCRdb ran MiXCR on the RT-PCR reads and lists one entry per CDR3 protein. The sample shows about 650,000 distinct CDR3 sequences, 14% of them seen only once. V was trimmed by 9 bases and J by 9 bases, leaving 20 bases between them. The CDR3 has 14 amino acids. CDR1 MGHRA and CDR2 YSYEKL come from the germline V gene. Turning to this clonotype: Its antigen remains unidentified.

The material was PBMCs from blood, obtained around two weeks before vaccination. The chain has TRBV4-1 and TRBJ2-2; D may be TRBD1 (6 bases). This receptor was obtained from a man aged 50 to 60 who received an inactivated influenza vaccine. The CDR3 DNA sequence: TGCGCCAGTGGCCCTACCGGACAGACACGGGAGCTGTTTTTT. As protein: CASGPTGQTRELFF.